Listed below are T cell receptor beta chains from one sample, sequenced in a study of T-cell memory formation after mild COVID-19. TCRdb used MiXCR to reprocess the 5' RACE reads, holding one entry per CDR3 protein. The table lists around 250,000 distinct CDR3 sequences, approximately 15% of them singletons. Source material: PBMCs or a T cell subset sorted from them (not recorded which). These TCRs come from a man aged 18 to 30 who had mild COVID-19 (a few samples of this study predate the infection). Cell type and time point are not known. CDR3s include the opening cysteine and the closing phenylalanine or tryptophan. A D gene is named only where the DNA matches it firmly. Only some rows state a clone size, as once, few, many or a class for expanded clones.

TRBJ2-3	TRBV19	few	TRBD1	CASSTDTGTGVDTQYF	TGTGCCAGTAGTACCGATACCGGGACAGGGGTTGATACGCAGTATTTT
TRBJ2-4	TRBV4-3	-	TRBD2	CASSQAMTSGGSLEVKNIQYF	TGCGCCAGCAGCCAAGCTATGACTAGCGGGGGGTCACTGGAGGTCAAAAACATTCAGTACTTC
TRBJ2-2	TRBV10-3	-	TRBD2	CAISESREGTGELFF	TGTGCCATCAGTGAGTCCAGGGAGGGGACCGGGGAGCTGTTTTTT
TRBJ2-1	TRBV5-1	-	TRBD2	CASGGVSYNEQFF	TGCGCCAGCGGGGGGGTCTCCTACAATGAGCAGTTCTTC
TRBJ2-3	TRBV20-1	few	TRBD2	CSASSGAEDTQYF	TGCAGTGCTAGCAGCGGGGCCGAAGATACGCAGTATTTT
TRBJ2-7	TRBV3-1	few	-	CASSRSRGGAQREQYF	TGTGCCAGCAGCCGCTCGAGAGGGGGGGCGCAGAGAGAGCAGTACTTC
TRBJ2-5	TRBV5-5	few	-	CASSQGANQETQYF	TGTGCCAGCAGCCAAGGGGCCAATCAAGAGACCCAGTACTTC
TRBJ2-1	TRBV7-2	many	-	CASSPRIRNEQFF	TGTGCCAGCAGCCCTCGAATTAGGAATGAGCAGTTCTTC
TRBJ2-1	TRBV4-1	-	-	CASSQLQGGASPYNEQFF	TGCGCCAGCAGCCAACTACAGGGAGGGGCTAGCCCCTACAATGAGCAGTTCTTC
TRBJ2-3	TRBV20-1	-	TRBD2	CSARAGGNTDTQYF	TGCAGTGCTAGAGCGGGGGGGAACACAGATACGCAGTATTTT
TRBJ1-1	TRBV9	-	-	CASSALQGNTEAFF	TGTGCCAGCAGCGCCCTACAGGGTAACACTGAAGCTTTCTTT
TRBJ2-3	TRBV2	many	-	CASILGSPDTQYF	TGTGCCAGTATCCTGGGAAGTCCAGATACGCAGTATTTT
TRBJ2-1	TRBV11-2	-	TRBD2	CASSLVRGGLHYNEQFF	TGTGCCAGCAGCTTAGTTCGGGGGGGGCTCCATTACAATGAGCAGTTCTTC
TRBJ2-1	TRBV19	-	TRBD1	CASKLPGGSYKEQFF	TGTGCCAGCAAGCTCCCAGGGGGCTCCTACAAGGAGCAGTTCTTC
TRBJ1-1	TRBV29-1	few	-	CSVVVMNTEAFF	TGCAGCGTTGTTGTCATGAACACTGAAGCTTTCTTT
TRBJ2-5	TRBV3-1	many	-	CASSQEWGETQYF	TGTGCCAGCAGCCAAGAATGGGGCGAGACCCAGTACTTC
TRBJ2-2	TRBV10-3	-	-	CAISRENTGELFF	TGTGCCATCAGTCGGGAGAACACCGGGGAGCTGTTTTTT
TRBJ2-7	TRBV12-3/TRBV12-4	few	-	CASSPTAGEQYF	TGTGCCAGCAGTCCCACTGCGGGGGAGCAGTACTTC
TRBJ2-3	TRBV28	-	-	CASSLEKGTDTQYF	TGTGCCAGCAGTTTAGAAAAGGGCACAGATACGCAGTATTTT
TRBJ2-7	TRBV5-1	-	-	CASSREAQGTYEQYF	TGCGCCAGCAGCCGGGAGGCACAGGGCACCTACGAGCAGTACTTC
TRBJ2-7	TRBV5-1	-	-	CASSLDANEQYF	TGCGCCAGCAGCTTGGATGCCAATGAGCAGTACTTC
TRBJ1-2	TRBV7-2	-	-	CASSLGINPGYTF	TGTGCCAGCAGCTTAGGGATAAACCCTGGCTACACCTTC
TRBJ2-5	TRBV4-3	few	-	CASSLAERETQYF	TGCGCCAGCAGCCTAGCGGAGCGGGAGACCCAGTACTTC
TRBJ2-1	TRBV4-3	-	-	CASSQSGTAVYNEQFF	TGCGCCAGCAGCCAATCCGGGACTGCAGTTTACAATGAGCAGTTCTTC
TRBJ1-2	TRBV20-1	-	-	CSAGRAYTF	TGCAGTGCTGGACGGGCGTACACCTTC
TRBJ1-6	TRBV5-1	few	TRBD1	CASSPKGTGASPLHF	TGCGCCAGCAGCCCGAAGGGGACAGGGGCCTCACCCCTCCACTTT
TRBJ1-1	TRBV5-1	few	-	CASSSPAAHTEAFF	TGCGCCAGCAGCTCCCCGGCAGCCCACACTGAAGCTTTCTTT
TRBJ1-6	TRBV10-3	few	-	CAISRALEGNSPLHF	TGTGCCATCAGCCGTGCTCTGGAGGGGAATTCACCCCTCCACTTT
TRBJ1-2	TRBV20-1	-	-	CSTLTGLYGYTF	TGCAGTACATTAACGGGGCTCTATGGCTACACCTTC
TRBJ2-7	TRBV2	-	TRBD1	CASKDRESSYEQYF	TGTGCCAGCAAGGACAGGGAGAGCTCCTACGAGCAGTACTTC
TRBJ1-2	TRBV12-3/TRBV12-4	-	-	CASSSRPVGYTF	TGTGCCAGCAGTTCCAGGCCAGTAGGCTACACCTTC